The 3 T cell receptor beta chains reported below all come from one sample, sequenced in a study of T cell repertoires in cytomegalovirus infection. TCRdb re-derived calls from the reads in MiXCR, one entry per CDR3 protein. The sample lists some 130,000 distinct CDR3 sequences, about 32% seen once, with 45% to 55% in the top ten. Their antigens are not known. The sample consisted of CD8+ T cells from cultured PBMCs, taken from culture after CMV antigen stimulation. Source of these receptors: a human donor in good health (CMV status not recorded). Some clones in this sample may be carry-over from other donors' samples.

This clonotype has a handful of counts. CDR3 coding DNA: TGTGCCATCAGTGACCCAGGGATGAACACTGAAGCTTTCTTT. Translated, it gives CAISDPGMNTEAFF. The genes are TRBV10-3 and TRBJ1-1, with a weak D call TRBD1 (5 bases). With 3 bases removed from V and 0 bases from J, the gap between germline ends came to 8 bases. The CDR3 has 14 residues. Germline-derived CDR1 and CDR2 are ENHRY and SYGVKD.

This rearrangement joins TRBV4-1 to TRBJ2-2, with a tentative D call TRBD2 (5 bases). The CDR3 is 19 amino acids. V lost 1 base, J lost 7 bases, and 25 bases lay in between. The germline CDR1 and CDR2 sequences are MGHRA and YSYEKL. CDR3 nucleotides: TGCGCCAGCAGCCAAGGTGCCCTCCCGGAGGACTTGTCGATCGGGGAGCTGTTTTTT. Translated: CASSQGALPEDLSIGELFF.

The rearrangement joins TRBV6-5 to TRBJ1-1; D unclear. Trimming took 6 bases from V and 7 from J, leaving 9 bases between them. Germline-derived CDR1 and CDR2 are MNHEY and SVGAGI. This CDR3 region has 11 residues. CDR3 region: CASRTVGEAFF. The CDR3, as DNA: TGTGCCAGCAGGACGGTGGGTGAAGCTTTCTTT.